Detailed here is one TCR beta chain. In the PCR, 60 Vbeta and 13 Jbeta primers were used. Sequencing used immunoSEQ multiplex PCR; TCRdb keeps in-frame clones, though not all of them. Of roughly 110,000 clones in the sample, 65% to 85% were seen once. The data were obtained in a study of cytomegalovirus exposure and HLA in healthy donors. The wider study: The approximately 120 million unique TCR beta sequences, from around 200 million T cells, were found by an earlier analysis.

Germline CDR1 reads LNHDA; CDR2 reads SQIVND (reference sequence). This CDR3 spans 15 amino acids. Trimming at V came to 7 bases and at J to 2 bases, leaving 5 bases not matched to a gene. The specimen was PBMCs. The receptor was isolated from a woman aged 30 to 39 in good health and CMV-seropositive. The J gene is TRBJ2-3, the V gene TRBV19; TRBD2 matches at 11 bases. CDR3: CASTPLAGVTDTQYF. The CDR3 DNA is TGTGCCAGTACTCCACTAGCGGGGGTCACAGATACGCAGTATTTT.